This T cell receptor (beta chain) was profiled in a study of T cells after yellow fever vaccination. Study-wide background: Fractions containing few cells were prepared with SMART-Seq v4 Ultra Low Input.

This clonotype was observed a handful of times. Its antigen is not known. This CDR3 region has 15 residues. V lost 2 bases, J lost 5 bases, and 15 bases lay in between. Germline assignment: CDR1 MNHEY and CDR2 SVGAGI. As TCR cDNA was made by 5'RACE template switching, a universal primer site and UMIs were added. MiXCR was run by TCRdb on the 5' RACE reads, yielding one entry per CDR3 protein. In the table there are more than 300,000 distinct CDR3 sequences, approximately 4.3% of which are singletons. Study observations and caveats: Abundant bulk-derived clonotypes could contaminate FACS-sorted repertoires. Booster samples showed a return of most primary-vaccination clones (roughly 96% CD4, approximately 90% CD8).

The rearrangement uses TRBV6-5 and TRBJ2-5; D perhaps matches TRBD2 (7 bases). This TCR was recovered from a man aged 18 to 35 who received the YFV17D yellow fever vaccine. The starting material was PBMCs, obtained 15 days after the yellow fever booster vaccination. In nucleotides, the CDR3 is TGTGCCAGCAGTTACGGGGGAGGGGGGGCGGAGACCCAGTACTTC. Encoded protein: CASSYGGGGAETQYF.